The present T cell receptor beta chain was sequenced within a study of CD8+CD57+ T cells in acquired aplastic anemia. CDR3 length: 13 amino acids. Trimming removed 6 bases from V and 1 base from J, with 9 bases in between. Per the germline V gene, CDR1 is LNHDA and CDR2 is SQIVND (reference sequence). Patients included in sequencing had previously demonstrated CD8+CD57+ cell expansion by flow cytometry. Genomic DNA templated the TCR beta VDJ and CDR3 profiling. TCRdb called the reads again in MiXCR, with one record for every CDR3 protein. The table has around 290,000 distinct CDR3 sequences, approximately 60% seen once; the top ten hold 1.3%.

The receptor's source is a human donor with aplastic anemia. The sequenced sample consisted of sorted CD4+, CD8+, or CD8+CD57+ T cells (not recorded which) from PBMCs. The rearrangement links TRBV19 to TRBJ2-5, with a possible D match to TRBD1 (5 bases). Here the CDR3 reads CASRGASQETQYF. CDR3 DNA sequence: TGTGCCAGTAGAGGGGCCTCCCAAGAGACCCAGTACTTC.